The next 10 T cell receptor beta chains were all read from a single sample in a study of cytomegalovirus exposure and HLA in healthy donors. Primers: 60 Vbeta forward and 13 Jbeta reverse. Libraries were prepared by immunoSEQ multiplex PCR; TCRdb keeps only in-frame clonotypes and omits some of them. The repertoire holds some 180,000 clones, with around 80% as singletons. The sample consisted of PBMCs. The receptors here all came from a woman aged 30 to 39 in good health and CMV-seropositive.

The V gene is TRBV4-3, the J gene TRBJ2-7; 8 bases are shared with TRBD2. V gave up 0 bases and J gave up 3 bases; unmatched junction bases: 4. The CDR3 contains 15 residues. CDR1 is LGHNA and CDR2 is YSLEER in the germline V gene. CDR3: CASSQDGAGGYEQYF. DNA of the CDR3: TGCGCCAGCAGCCAAGATGGTGCGGGGGGCTACGAGCAGTACTTC.

V gene TRBV4-1 combines with J gene TRBJ2-1; 13 bases are shared with TRBD2. From germline, CDR1 is MGHRA and CDR2 YSYEKL. There are 16 residues in the CDR3. V trimming: 4 bases; J trimming: 10 bases; junction bases outside the gene matches: 10. CDR3 coding DNA: TGCGCCAGCAGCCCGAGGGCGGGACTAGCGGGGTGGGAGCAGTTCTTC. Its protein is CASSPRAGLAGWEQFF.

The chain combines TRBV5-4 with TRBJ2-2; TRBD1 aligns across 11 bases. The ends lost 3 bases at V and 6 bases at J; junction bases unmatched: 4. Germline V gene data show CDR1 as SGHNT and CDR2 as YYREEE (reference sequence). CDR3 length equals 15 residues. The CDR3 region is CASSSGGQGAGELFF. CDR3 DNA: TGTGCCAGCAGCTCCGGGGGACAGGGGGCCGGGGAGCTGTTTTTT.

The V gene is TRBV4-2, the J gene TRBJ2-1; 9 bases match TRBD2. The junction had 4 bases not matched to a gene; V was cut back by 6 bases and J by 1 base. Germline CDR1 LGHNA, CDR2 YNFKEQ. The CDR3 loop spans 15 amino acids. The DNA for the CDR3 is TGTGCCAGCAGACCTAGCGGGACTTCCTACAATGAGCAGTTCTTC. This gives the protein CASRPSGTSYNEQFF.

This chain uses TRBV7-2 with TRBJ2-5; D not certain. The CDR3 loop spans 11 amino acids. Trimming removed 3 bases from V and 5 bases from J, with 4 bases in between. Germline values: CDR1 SGHTA, CDR2 FQGNSA. The CDR3 spells CASSFMETQYF. CDR3 nucleotides: TGTGCCAGCAGCTTTATGGAGACCCAGTACTTC. Variable domain in full (rest from reference TRBV7-2 and TRBJ2-5): GAGVSQSPSNKVTEKGKDVELRCDPISGHTALYWYRQSLGQGLEFLIYFQGNSAPDKSGLPSDRFSAERTGGSVSTLTIQRTQQEDSAVYLCASSFMETQYFGPGTRLLVL.

This clone was observed a handful of times. This chain connects TRBV28 to TRBJ1-4; a possible D gene is TRBD1 (5 bases). The CDR3 consists of 16 residues. V was clipped by 2 bases and J by 4 bases, with 14 bases between them. The germline V gene encodes CDR1 MDHEN and CDR2 SYDVKM. The CDR3 nucleotides read TGTGCCAGCAGTTTAGGGTTGGGGCAGGGTAATGAAAAACTGTTTTTT. This translates into CASSLGLGQGNEKLFF.

The chain has TRBV2 and TRBJ1-1, with TRBD1 as a possible D gene (5 bases). Between the trimmed V and J ends, which lost 7 bases and 0 bases, there was a span of 9 bases. Germline CDR1 and CDR2: SNHLY and FYNNEI. The CDR3 extends over 13 amino acids. The CDR3 nucleotides read TGTGCCAGCATGGCGGACATGAACACTGAAGCTTTCTTT. Its translation: CASMADMNTEAFF.

This clone has just one count. The chain couples TRBV18 to TRBJ2-1; 9 nucleotides agree with TRBD2. The CDR3 sequence is 14 residues long. The V segment lost 3 bases and the J segment 7 bases; nucleotides outside the gene matches: 4. Germline lookup yields CDR1 KGHSH and CDR2 LQKENI. The CDR3 coding sequence is TGTGCCAGCTCACCTAGCGGGAGCGGGAATGAGCAGTTCTTC. Translated, it gives CASSPSGSGNEQFF.

The genes are TRBV11-2 and TRBJ1-2; 10 bases are shared with TRBD1. The CDR3 totals 15 residues. The germline CDR1 and CDR2 sequences are SGHAT and FQNNGV. V dropped 5 bases and J dropped 8; count of bases not matched to a gene: 11. The CDR3 DNA reads as TGTGCCAGCAGCCCAGGGGACAGGGGAAGATTGGGCTACACCTTC. Residues: CASSPGDRGRLGYTF.

This chain links TRBV11-2 with TRBJ2-7; D ambiguous. The CDR3 extends over 15 amino acids. Germline V gene sequence: CDR1 SGHAT, CDR2 FQNNGV. V was pared by 1 base and J by 3 bases, with 13 bases between. This CDR3 reads CASSLGSTLYYEQYF. DNA for the CDR3: TGTGCCAGCAGCTTAGGCTCGACTCTCTACTACGAGCAGTACTTC.